These 24 T cell receptor beta chains came from one sample sequenced in a study of T-cell memory formation after mild COVID-19. A single record per CDR3 protein comes from TCRdb applying MiXCR to the 5' RACE reads. Of under 300,000 distinct CDR3 sequences in the sample, more than 15% are singletons; the top ten hold 20% to 25%. Sequenced material: PBMCs or a T cell subset sorted from them (not recorded which). The receptor set was obtained from a man aged 18 to 29 who had mild COVID-19 (a few samples of this study predate the infection). Cell type and time point are not known.

There are a few counts of this clonotype. V is TRBV10-3 and J is TRBJ2-3, with D perhaps being TRBD1 or TRBD2 (5 bases each). The CDR3 has 14 amino acids. V was pared by 6 bases and J by 4 bases, with 14 bases between. The germline V gene has CDR1 ENHRY and CDR2 SYGVKD. CDR3 sequence (DNA): TGTGCCATCAGAGAGACCACGGGGCCAGATACGCAGTATTTT. This translates into CAIRETTGPDTQYF.

The chain is built from TRBV20-1 and TRBJ1-1; D gene ambiguous. The V and J ends lost 5 bases and 5 bases respectively, with 15 bases between them. CDR3 length: 13 amino acids. CDR1 is DFQATT and CDR2 is SNEGSKA in the germline V gene (reference sequence). In nucleotides, the CDR3 is TGCAGTGCTGGAAGGACTTTCGGTACTGAAGCTTTCTTT. Protein product: CSAGRTFGTEAFF.

This clonotype was picked up a small number of times. The V and J genes are TRBV6-5 and TRBJ2-7; 7 bases line up with TRBD1. This CDR3 has 14 amino acids. CDR1 is MNHEY and CDR2 is SVGAGI in the germline V gene. The junction had 3 bases not matched to a gene; V was cut back by 4 bases and J by 0 bases. The CDR3: CASSSGQYSYEQYF. CDR3 nucleotides: TGTGCCAGCAGTTCGGGACAGTACTCCTACGAGCAGTACTTC.

This clonotype was seen only a few times. This chain connects TRBV5-1 to TRBJ1-1, with D unclear. This CDR3 has 13 amino acids. Germline V gene data show CDR1 as SGHRS and CDR2 as YFSETQ. V was trimmed by 6 bases and J by 1 base, leaving 10 bases between them. This CDR3 is CASTPGRNTEAFF. CDR3 bases: TGCGCCAGCACCCCGGGGAGGAACACTGAAGCTTTCTTT.

Only a few counts were recorded for this clonotype. The chain links TRBV15 to TRBJ2-1; D possibly matches TRBD1 or TRBD2 (7 bases each). Trimming removed 5 bases at V and 2 bases at J, with 19 bases between. CDR3 length equals 17 residues. In germline, CDR1 is LNHNV, CDR2 YYDKDF (reference sequence). The CDR3 nucleotides are TGTGCCACCAGCCCAGTCAGGGGGGGGCACACCTACAATGAGCAGTTCTTC. It yields the protein CATSPVRGGHTYNEQFF. Full variable domain (outside the CDR3, taken from reference TRBV15 and TRBJ2-1): DAMVIQNPRYQVTQFGKPVTLSCSQTLNHNVMYWYQQKSSQAPKLLFHYYDKDFNNEADTPDNFQSRRPNTSFCFLDIRSPGLGDTAMYLCATSPVRGGHTYNEQFFGPGTRLTVL.

This sequence joins TRBV28 and TRBJ2-7; TRBD2 is a possible D gene (7 bases). Germline CDR1 is MDHEN and CDR2 is SYDVKM. V was shortened by 6 bases and J by 0 bases, with 9 bases between the two germline ends. CDR3 size: 13 residues. The CDR3 sequence: CASRAGHSYEQYV. The CDR3 region has the DNA TGTGCCAGCAGAGCGGGACACTCCTACGAGCAGTACGTC.

This clonotype was seen at least ten times. This chain joins TRBV29-1 and TRBJ2-3; D perhaps matches TRBD1 (6 bases). CDR3 length equals 15 residues. Looked up from germline, CDR1 is SQVTM and CDR2 is ANQGSEA. V dropped 6 bases and J dropped 1 base, with 17 bases sitting between them. CDR3 amino acids: CSVTGQGPGTDTQYF. CDR3 nucleotides: TGCAGCGTCACGGGGCAGGGGCCTGGCACAGATACGCAGTATTTT.

V is TRBV7-2 and J is TRBJ2-3; 7 positions agree with TRBD2. CDR1 is SGHTA and CDR2 is FQGNSA in the germline V gene. The CDR3 covers 15 residues. V trimming: 5 bases; J trimming: 5 bases; junction bases outside the gene matches: 10. The CDR3 sequence is CASSVAGGGGDTQYF. The CDR3 DNA reads TGTGCCAGCAGCGTCGCTGGCGGGGGTGGAGATACGCAGTATTTT.

This clonotype was found many times. The chain joins TRBV15 to TRBJ2-3; D not resolved. The CDR3 loop spans 12 amino acids. The ends were cut back, 0 bases at V and 8 bases at J, with 6 bases in the middle. CDR1 and CDR2 from the germline V gene are LNHNV and YYDKDF (reference sequence). CDR3 in amino acids: CATSRDHSTQYF. In nucleotides, the CDR3 is TGTGCCACCAGCAGAGATCATTCTACGCAGTATTTT.

This clonotype was recorded a few times. J is TRBJ2-2 and V is TRBV4-1; D is unresolved. CDR3 size: 15 residues. The ends were cut back, 2 bases at V and 0 bases at J, with 7 bases in the middle. Germline CDR1 reads MGHRA; CDR2 reads YSYEKL. DNA of the CDR3: TGCGCCAGCAGCCAACTTCACCCGAACACCGGGGAGCTGTTTTTT. Encoded protein: CASSQLHPNTGELFF.

The V and J genes are TRBV11-2 and TRBJ2-5; 11 bases agree with TRBD1. The CDR3 is 15 residues long. Germline CDR1 reads SGHAT; CDR2 reads FQNNGV. J was trimmed by 5 bases and V by 2 bases; bases with no gene match: 4. CDR3 coding DNA: TGTGCCAGCAGCTTATGGACAGGGGGCTACGAGACCCAGTACTTC. It specifies CASSLWTGGYETQYF.

The chain has TRBV21-1 and TRBJ1-4. TRBV21-1 is flagged as a pseudogene. This CDR3 is built from 16 residues. The CDR3 loop reads CASSKTLGATNEKLFF. The CDR3 nucleotides are TGTGCCAGCAGCAAAACTCTCGGGGCAACTAATGAAAAACTGTTTTTT.

This clonotype was seen repeatedly, ten times or more. The chain combines TRBV7-2 with TRBJ2-1; TRBD2 matches 14 bases. With 4 bases clipped from V and 7 bases from J, the junction kept 3 bases outside the gene matches. Germline V CDR1 and CDR2: SGHTA, FQGNSA. The CDR3 sequence is 15 residues long. The CDR3 DNA is TGTGCCAGCAGCTCTCGGACTAGCGGGGGGAATGAGCAGTTCTTC. Translation gives CASSSRTSGGNEQFF.

This sequence joins TRBV4-3 and TRBJ1-1; 9 bases fit TRBD1. V was clipped by 0 bases and J by 6 bases; unmatched bases: 8. The CDR3 runs to 16 residues. CDR1 LGHNA and CDR2 YSLEER come from the germline V gene. The CDR3 loop reads CASSQDWGQGDAEAFF. The DNA of the CDR3 is TGCGCCAGCAGCCAAGATTGGGGACAGGGTGACGCTGAAGCTTTCTTT.

The CDR3 here is CSVVGQGAYTGELFF. DNA of the CDR3: TGCAGCGTTGTAGGACAGGGGGCTTACACCGGGGAGCTGTTTTTT. This chain connects TRBV29-1 to TRBJ2-2; 11 bases match TRBD1. Germline assignment: CDR1 SQVTM and CDR2 ANQGSEA. Losses at the gene ends were 4 bases for V and 3 bases for J; bases not matched to a gene: 4. The CDR3 runs to 15 residues.

This clonotype was counted between two and nine times. The J gene is TRBJ2-7, the V gene TRBV29-1; D might be TRBD1 (6 bases). Germline V CDR1 and CDR2: SQVTM, ANQGSEA. V was shortened by 4 bases and J by 0 bases, with 13 bases between the two germline ends. The CDR3 sequence is 14 residues long. In DNA form, the CDR3 reads TGCAGCGTTGTCCCCACAGGGTACTCCTACGAGCAGTACTTC. Residues: CSVVPTGYSYEQYF.

This clonotype has only a few counts. The chain has TRBV10-3 and TRBJ1-4; maybe TRBD1 (5 bases). V lost 6 bases to trimming and J lost 8 bases, with 13 bases between them. CDR3 size: 13 residues. Per germline, CDR1 ENHRY and CDR2 SYGVKD. CDR3 amino acids: CAIRQETREKLFF. In DNA, the CDR3 is TGTGCCATCAGACAGGAGACGCGAGAAAAACTGTTTTTT.

The rearrangement joins TRBV5-5 to TRBJ1-1; D is unclear. V was trimmed by 0 bases and J by 4 bases, leaving 7 bases between them. The CDR3 runs to 13 residues. The germline gives CDR1 SGHKS, CDR2 YYEKEE (reference sequence). The CDR3 nucleotides are TGTGCCAGCAGCTTGGTGGGTATCACTGAAGCTTTCTTT. This sequence encodes CASSLVGITEAFF.

This clonotype was seen only a few times. In DNA, the CDR3 is TGCGCCAGCATGCCAGGGAGCTCCTACGAGCAGTACTTC. Its protein is CASMPGSSYEQYF. The chain employs TRBV10-2 and TRBJ2-7, with D perhaps given as TRBD1 or TRBD2 (5 bases each). The CDR3 covers 13 residues. V lost 7 bases and J 0 bases, leaving 10 bases between the germline ends. CDR1 and CDR2 (germline): WSHSY, SAAADI.

In its sample, this clonotype was seen a few times. This sequence joins TRBV6-2 or TRBV6-3 and TRBJ1-2; the D is unclear. CDR3 length: 13 residues. Germline V lookup: CDR1 MNHEY, CDR2 SVGEGT. V lost 2 bases to trimming and J lost 7 bases, with 11 bases between them. This chain's CDR3 is CASSYTYMSGYTF. The CDR3 coding sequence is TGTGCCAGCAGTTACACCTACATGAGTGGCTACACCTTC.

V and J are TRBV10-1 and TRBJ2-5; D gene ambiguous. Germline CDR1 reads WNHNN; CDR2 reads SYGVQD (reference sequence). Deletions cut 3 bases from V and 5 bases from J, with 10 bases between. The CDR3 is made up of 13 amino acids. The CDR3 loop is CASSDGIMETQYF. CDR3 in DNA: TGCGCCAGCAGTGATGGGATAATGGAGACCCAGTACTTC.

This clonotype was observed at least ten times. This chain connects TRBV27 to TRBJ2-5, with 11 nucleotides matching TRBD1. The CDR3 has 15 residues. V was pared by 4 bases and J by 5 bases, with 6 bases of the junction left unmatched. From germline, CDR1 is MNHEY and CDR2 SMNVEV (reference sequence). The CDR3 nucleotides are TGTGCCAGCAGTTCGGGGACAGGGGGGTTCGAGACCCAGTACTTC. Protein sequence: CASSSGTGGFETQYF.

This clonotype turned up a few times. This sequence joins TRBV5-1 and TRBJ1-6; TRBD1 is a possible D gene (5 bases). The V gene lost 3 bases and the J gene lost 11 bases, with 18 bases spanning the gap. The CDR3 length is 15 residues. Germline CDR1 and CDR2: SGHRS and YFSETQ. The CDR3, as DNA: TGCGCCAGCAGCTCCGGGACGGCGGAAGGCCCACCCCTCCACTTT. Translated: CASSSGTAEGPPLHF.

This clonotype was detected only a few times. The V gene is TRBV12-3 or TRBV12-4, the J gene TRBJ1-1; the D is unclear. V gave up 5 bases and J gave up 1 base, with 14 bases separating them. The CDR3 extends over 15 amino acids. Here the CDR3 DNA reads TGTGCCAGCAGTCCCTGGGTCCGGGGGAACACTGAAGCTTTCTTT. Residues: CASSPWVRGNTEAFF.